These 28 T cell receptor beta chains were sequenced from one sample in a study of T cells in Graves' hyperthyroidism and ophthalmopathy. The investigators amplified TCR beta CDR3 regions from RNA transcripts. Initially, a first-round RT-PCR of the TCR CDR3 employed the HTBI primer set. Using its own MiXCR run on the multiplex PCR reads, TCRdb lists one record per CDR3 protein. The sample has under 600,000 distinct CDR3 sequences, around 16% seen once. The sequencing input was blood. These receptor sequences come from a woman aged 40 to 55 with Graves' ophthalmopathy.

This clonotype was seen many times. The CDR3 reads CASSGDSGRTF. CDR3 DNA: TGTGCCAGCAGTGGGGACAGCGGGCGCACCTTC. The chain joins TRBV2 to TRBJ1-2; 7 bases are shared with TRBD1. The CDR3 is 11 residues long. V shed 4 bases, J shed 13 bases, and the junction held 6 bases outside the gene matches. Germline CDR1 and CDR2: SNHLY and FYNNEI.

In this sample, this clonotype turned up a few times. The chain recombines TRBV19 with TRBJ2-7; 7 nucleotides agree with TRBD1. Per the germline V gene, CDR1 is LNHDA and CDR2 is SQIVND (reference sequence). J lost 2 bases, V lost 4 bases, and 5 bases had no gene match. The CDR3 has 14 residues. CDR3 coding DNA: TGTGCCAGTAGTAAAGGACAGGAGACCTACGAGCAGTACTTC. It translates to CASSKGQETYEQYF.

This clonotype came up a few times. V and J are TRBV7-8 and TRBJ2-3; TRBD2 matches 8 bases. In germline, CDR1 is SGHVS, CDR2 FQNEAQ. Trimming at V came to 5 bases and at J to 3 bases, leaving 7 bases not matched to a gene. CDR3 length: 15 amino acids. For the CDR3, the DNA is TGTGCCAGCAGCCGACCCCGGGAGGGGACAGATACGCAGTATTTT. This encodes CASSRPREGTDTQYF.

This clonotype was recorded a few times. This sequence joins TRBV30 and TRBJ2-3, with 10 bases aligning to TRBD1. With V trimmed by 1 base and J by 1 base, 2 bases remained unmatched. This CDR3 has 15 amino acids. In germline, CDR1 is GTSNPN, CDR2 SVGIG (reference sequence). CDR3 nucleotide sequence: TGTGCCTGGAGTGGGGGACAGGGGCGCACAGATACGCAGTATTTT. It is translated as CAWSGGQGRTDTQYF.

This clonotype was picked up a small number of times. The gene calls are TRBV7-9 and TRBJ2-3; D call uncertain. The CDR3 contains 14 residues. V gave up 4 bases and J gave up 5 bases, with 13 bases separating them. The germline V gene encodes CDR1 SEHNR and CDR2 FQNEAQ (reference sequence). The CDR3 reads CASSSRVGQDTQYF. CDR3 DNA: TGTGCCAGCAGCTCTCGTGTAGGTCAAGATACGCAGTATTTT.

This chain joins TRBV5-1 and TRBJ1-1; maybe TRBD1 (5 bases). Trimming pared 0 bases from V and 3 bases from J, leaving 15 bases between. The CDR3 spans 16 residues. Germline loops: CDR1 SGHRS, CDR2 YFSETQ. This CDR3 is CASSLEGSVTDTEAFF. DNA of the CDR3: TGCGCCAGCAGCTTGGAGGGGAGTGTTACGGACACTGAAGCTTTCTTT.

Many counts were recorded for this clonotype. The chain couples TRBV30 to TRBJ1-1; possible D gene TRBD1, 5 bases. In germline, CDR1 is GTSNPN, CDR2 SVGIG (reference sequence). Trimming shortened V by 3 bases and J by 3 bases, and 8 bases separated the two germline ends. This CDR3 region has 12 residues. CDR3 sequence reads: CAWSRGDTEAFF. Written as DNA, the CDR3 is TGTGCCTGGAGCCGGGGGGACACTGAAGCTTTCTTT. The entire variable domain, with the rest obtained from reference TRBV30 and TRBJ1-1, is as follows: SQTIHQWPATLVQPVGSPLSLECTVEGTSNPNLYWYRQAAGRGLQLLFYSVGIGQISSEVPQNLSASRPQDRQFILSSKKLLLSDSGFYLCAWSRGDTEAFFGQGTRLTVV.

In its sample, this clonotype was seen a few times. This chain joins TRBV15 and TRBJ2-3; no definite D call. The V end lost 8 bases, the J end lost 2 bases, and 14 bases lay between the germline ends. This CDR3 is built from 14 residues. CDR1 is LNHNV and CDR2 is YYDKDF in the germline V gene (reference sequence). CDR3 DNA sequence: TGTGCCACCCGTGGGCGACCACTCACAGATACGCAGTATTTT. Residues: CATRGRPLTDTQYF.

This clonotype was observed many times. This sequence joins TRBV27 and TRBJ2-1, with 11 bases that match TRBD2. The CDR3 contains 16 residues. CDR1 is MNHEY and CDR2 is SMNVEV in the germline V gene (reference sequence). V shed 4 bases, J shed 7 bases, and the junction held 9 bases outside the gene matches. The CDR3 is CASSSSPGTSGNEQFF. The CDR3 DNA reads as TGTGCCAGCAGTTCCTCCCCCGGGACTAGCGGTAATGAGCAGTTCTTC.

This clonotype was detected many times. The chain employs TRBV6-1 and TRBJ2-7; D unclear. The CDR3 runs 14 residues. Germline assignment: CDR1 MNHNS and CDR2 SASEGT. V was trimmed by 7 bases and J by 6 bases, leaving 19 bases between them. The CDR3 bases are TGTGCCAGCATTGACGGAGTGGGGATTAGCGAGCAGTACTTC. This sequence encodes CASIDGVGISEQYF.

Ten or more counts support this clonotype. This chain uses TRBV5-1 with TRBJ1-1, with D uncertain. Germline V gene sequence: CDR1 SGHRS, CDR2 YFSETQ. V was clipped by 5 bases and J by 1 base, with 15 bases between them. The CDR3 length is 15 residues. The CDR3 DNA is TGCGCCAGCAGACAGATTTCGGCAGAGAACACTGAAGCTTTCTTT. This translates into CASRQISAENTEAFF. Full variable domain (missing parts from reference TRBV5-1 and TRBJ1-1): KAGVTQTPRYLIKTRGQQVTLSCSPISGHRSVSWYQQTPGQGLQFLFEYFSETQRNKGNFPGRFSGRQFSNSRSEMNVSTLELGDSALYLCASRQISAENTEAFFGQGTRLTVV.

This clonotype was seen many times. This chain connects TRBV18 to TRBJ1-3; D perhaps matches TRBD1 (6 bases). CDR1 and CDR2 (germline): KGHSH, LQKENI. V was cut by 2 bases and J by 0 bases, with 11 bases left in between. The CDR3 length is 16 residues. The CDR3 loop reads CASSPMGQNSGNTIYF. CDR3 DNA sequence: TGTGCCAGCTCACCAATGGGACAAAACTCTGGAAACACCATATATTTT.

The chain carries TRBV27 and TRBJ2-2; D remains ambiguous. The V and J ends lost 4 bases and 0 bases respectively, with 18 bases between them. The V gene's germline CDR1 is MNHEY and CDR2 SMNVEV (reference sequence). The CDR3 is 18 amino acids. For the CDR3, the DNA is TGTGCCAGCAGTTCCACCTTTTGGGCGGCCGCGAACACCGGGGAGCTGTTTTTT. As protein: CASSSTFWAAANTGELFF.

This clonotype was found a few times. The rearrangement joins TRBV7-6 to TRBJ1-3; unclear D gene. V lost 0 bases and J 2 bases, leaving 2 bases between the germline ends. Germline V gives CDR1 SGHVS, CDR2 FNYEAQ. The CDR3 totals 13 residues. CDR3 loop: CASSLAAGNTIYF. In DNA, the CDR3 is TGTGCCAGCAGCTTAGCGGCTGGAAACACCATATATTTT.

This chain uses TRBV20-1 with TRBJ2-7, with 9 bases fitting TRBD1. Germline assignment: CDR1 DFQATT and CDR2 SNEGSKA (reference sequence). V lost 6 bases, J lost 7 bases, and 7 bases stayed unmatched. This CDR3 is 12 amino acids long. CDR3 nucleotide sequence: TGCAGTGCCCAGGACAGGGGATGGGAGCAGTACTTC. Translated: CSAQDRGWEQYF.

The chain employs TRBV24-1 and TRBJ2-7, with D possibly matching TRBD1 (6 bases). The germline gives CDR1 KGHDR, CDR2 SFDVKD. The CDR3 runs to 17 residues. V lost 3 bases to trimming and J lost 4 bases, with 21 bases between them. The CDR3 spells CATSDRSGTTGSYEQYF. The CDR3 DNA is TGTGCCACCAGTGATCGATCCGGGACAACGGGTTCTTACGAGCAGTACTTC.

This clonotype was observed at least ten times. The rearrangement joins TRBV9 to TRBJ1-5; 9 bases line up with TRBD1. CDR1 and CDR2 from the germline V gene are SGDLS and YYNGEE. The CDR3 spans 16 residues. Germline trimming cut 8 bases from V and 6 bases from J; bases unmatched to any gene: 15. Here the CDR3 DNA reads TGTGCCAGTCGGGCGAACGCGGGACAGGGAAGTCAGCCCCAGCATTTT. Its protein product is CASRANAGQGSQPQHF.

This clonotype has more than one count but fewer than ten. The chain recombines TRBV20-1 with TRBJ2-6; TRBD2 agrees at 9 bases. With 6 bases clipped from V and 0 bases from J, the junction kept 15 bases outside the gene matches. CDR3 size: 19 residues. CDR1 is DFQATT and CDR2 is SNEGSKA in the germline V gene (reference sequence). The CDR3 coding sequence is TGCAGTGCAGCTCAATCGGGTAGCGGGGGTAGCTCTGGGGCCAACGTCCTGACTTTC. It translates to CSAAQSGSGGSSGANVLTF.

This clonotype was counted many times. This chain connects TRBV27 to TRBJ2-7; TRBD2 might be the D (6 bases). This CDR3 is 13 amino acids long. Trimming removed 0 bases at V and 7 bases at J, with 10 bases between. Per germline, CDR1 MNHEY and CDR2 SMNVEV (reference sequence). The CDR3 DNA sequence: TGTGCCAGCAGTTTATCAGGAGGGATGGAGCAGTACTTC. Its protein is CASSLSGGMEQYF.

This clonotype was found many times. V and J are TRBV30 and TRBJ2-2, with 7 nucleotides matching TRBD1. Looked up from germline, CDR1 is GTSNPN and CDR2 is SVGIG (reference sequence). Losses at the gene ends were 3 bases for V and 17 bases for J; bases not matched to a gene: 12. The length of the CDR3 is 12 residues. CDR3 amino acids: CAWSARGQEQFF. In DNA, the CDR3 is TGTGCCTGGAGCGCAAGAGGACAGGAACAATTTTTT.

This clonotype has ten or more counts. The chain carries TRBV11-2 and TRBJ2-7; the D gene is possibly TRBD2 (5 bases). V gave up 4 bases and J gave up 0 bases, with 19 bases separating them. Germline assignment: CDR1 SGHAT and CDR2 FQNNGV. The CDR3 is 17 residues long. CDR3 residues: CASSSPASPKSSYEQYF. CDR3 nucleotides: TGTGCCAGCAGCTCGCCTGCTAGCCCAAAGAGCTCCTACGAGCAGTACTTC.

Remarks on this clonotype: A single base separates this from a much larger clone, so it may be a read error. The V and J genes are TRBV6-9 and TRBJ1-5; D remains unclear. The length of the CDR3 is 14 residues. CDR1 is MNHGY, CDR2 SVAAGI, per germline. V lost 3 bases and J lost 0, with 6 bases in between. The CDR3 DNA is TGTGCCAGCAGTTACGGGGTTAGCAATCAGCCCCAGCATTTT. It translates to CASSYGVSNQPQHF.

Ten or more counts support this clonotype. DNA of the CDR3: TGCAGTGGTAAGAGGACTAACAACTACGAGCAGTACTTC. This sequence encodes CSGKRTNNYEQYF. The chain couples TRBV20-1 to TRBJ2-7, with TRBD2 as a possible D gene (6 bases). V lost 7 bases, J lost 3 bases, and 16 bases lay in between. CDR3 size: 13 residues. Germline V gene lookup returns CDR1 DFQATT and CDR2 SNEGSKA (reference sequence).

In its sample, this clonotype was seen many times. This rearrangement joins TRBV7-9 to TRBJ1-2; D is undetermined. Germline V gives CDR1 SEHNR, CDR2 FQNEAQ (reference sequence). The CDR3 length is 13 residues. The V gene lost 1 base and the J gene lost 7 bases, with 10 bases spanning the gap. CDR3 in DNA: TGTGCCAGCAGCTTAGGGACGTTAGGTGGCTACACCTTC. Protein: CASSLGTLGGYTF.

CDR3 sequence: CASSALQGGYNEQFF. CDR3 DNA: TGTGCCAGCAGCGCGCTACAGGGGGGGTACAATGAGCAGTTCTTC. This chain connects TRBV11-1 to TRBJ2-1; a weak D match, TRBD1 (8 bases). V lost 5 bases, J lost 4 bases, and 15 bases lay in between. Germline CDR1 is SGHAT and CDR2 is FQDESV (reference sequence). This CDR3 is 15 amino acids long.

This chain uses TRBV12-3 or TRBV12-4 with TRBJ2-1; D gene unclear. The CDR3 sequence is 14 residues long. The V gene lost 3 bases and the J gene lost 5 bases, with 11 bases spanning the gap. The CDR3 sequence is CASSFPPQDNEQFF. As DNA, the CDR3 is TGTGCCAGCAGTTTTCCGCCCCAGGACAATGAGCAGTTCTTC.

This clonotype has just a few counts. This may come from a read error, since a much larger clone is one base off. The chain is built from TRBV20-1 and TRBJ2-1; no definite D call. Trimming cost V 0 bases and J 4 bases, with 13 bases left between them. Germline V gene lookup returns CDR1 DFQATT and CDR2 SNEGSKA (reference sequence). CDR3 size: 15 residues. CDR3 coding DNA: TGCAGTGCTAGAGATCGCCGGAGACCATACAATGAGCAGTTCTTC. Translating gives CSARDRRRPYNEQFF.

In its sample, this clonotype was seen a few times. This chain joins TRBV7-9 and TRBJ1-4, with D unresolved. CDR3 length equals 14 residues. Between the trimmed V and J ends, which lost 5 bases and 0 bases, there was a span of 7 bases. Germline V gives CDR1 SEHNR, CDR2 FQNEAQ (reference sequence). CDR3: CASSLHATNEKLFF. DNA of the CDR3: TGTGCCAGCAGCCTTCATGCAACTAATGAAAAACTGTTTTTT.